These T cell receptor beta chains were read from a single sample in a study of T cells in Graves' hyperthyroidism and ophthalmopathy. MiXCR, run by TCRdb on the multiplex PCR reads, gives a single entry per CDR3 protein. The sample has 360,000 or so distinct CDR3 sequences, about 20% seen once. The sequenced sample was blood. The receptors shown here come from a woman aged 18-30 years with Graves' hyperthyroidism. Each CDR3 is given with its conserved first and last residue. A D gene is named only where the DNA matches it firmly. The size field is filled for only some rows; it gives once, few, many or a size class.

V	size	J	D	CDR3	DNA
TRBV12-3/TRBV12-4	many	TRBJ1-1	.	CASSIQGLREAFF	TGTGCCAGCAGTATCCAGGGCCTCCGTGAAGCTTTCTTT
TRBV12-3/TRBV12-4	.	TRBJ2-7	.	CASSQVVYEQYF	TGTGCCAGCAGTCAGGTAGTCTACGAGCAGTACTTC
TRBV12-3/TRBV12-4	many	TRBJ2-5	TRBD2	CASSFNPGGETQYF	TGTGCCAGCAGTTTTAACCCCGGGGGGGAGACCCAGTACTTC
TRBV5-1	many	TRBJ1-2	.	CASSFGQSYGYTF	TGTGCCAGCAGCTTCGGACAGTCCTATGGCTACACCTTC
TRBV11-2	many	TRBJ1-2	.	CASSLNENGYTF	TGTGCCAGCAGCCTCAACGAGAACGGCTACACCTTC
TRBV4-1	few	TRBJ2-4	.	CASSQDPRGAKNIQYF	TGCGCCAGCAGCCAAGACCCCCGGGGAGCCAAAAACATTCAGTACTTC
TRBV6-1	few	TRBJ2-2	TRBD1	CASSGGRHTGELFF	TGTGCCAGTTCAGGGGGCCGGCACACCGGGGAGCTGTTTTTT
TRBV10-3	many	TRBJ2-7	.	CAISESGSYEQYF	TGTGCCATCAGTGAGTCCGGCTCCTACGAGCAGTACTTC
TRBV28	once	TRBJ1-2	.	CASSSDRRNYGYTF	TGTGCCAGCAGTTCTGACAGGAGAAACTATGGCTACACCTTC
TRBV7-9	many	TRBJ2-5	TRBD2	CASSTPERGETQYF	TGTGCCAGCAGCACCCCCGAGCGGGGAGAGACCCAGTACTTC
TRBV6-2/TRBV6-3	.	TRBJ2-7	.	CASSDSPYEQYF	TGTGCCAGCTCGGACAGCCCCTACGAGCAGTACTTC
TRBV6-1	many	TRBJ2-5	.	CASSEVVSGYQETQYF	TGTGCCAGCAGTGAAGTTGTATCGGGGTACCAAGAGACCCAGTACTTC
TRBV19	.	TRBJ2-7	TRBD1	CASSTAGTGFREQYF	TGTGCCAGTAGTACCGCTGGGACAGGGTTTCGCGAGCAGTACTTC
TRBV5-4	many	TRBJ2-5	TRBD2	CASSLPSGGSETQYF	TGTGCCAGCAGCTTGCCTAGCGGGGGCTCAGAGACCCAGTACTTC
TRBV7-3	few	TRBJ2-5	.	CASSLMGKETQYF	TGTGCCAGCAGCCTAATGGGGAAAGAGACCCAGTACTTC
TRBV5-1	.	TRBJ2-3	TRBD2	CASSPRGSGGITDTQYF	TGCGCCAGCAGCCCCCGAGGGAGCGGGGGAATCACAGATACGCAGTATTTT
TRBV5-1	many	TRBJ2-2	.	CATAMGYDGELFF	TGCGCCACCGCCATGGGCTATGACGGGGAGCTGTTTTTT
TRBV2	many	TRBJ1-1	.	CATRQFMNTEAFF	TGTGCCACCAGACAGTTCATGAACACTGAAGCTTTCTTT
TRBV7-8	many	TRBJ1-2	.	CASSLSLDGYYGYTF	TGTGCCAGCAGCTTAAGCCTGGACGGTTACTATGGCTACACCTTC
TRBV30	many	TRBJ1-1	.	CAWSKGVVTEAFF	TGTGCCTGGAGTAAAGGGGTCGTCACTGAAGCTTTCTTT